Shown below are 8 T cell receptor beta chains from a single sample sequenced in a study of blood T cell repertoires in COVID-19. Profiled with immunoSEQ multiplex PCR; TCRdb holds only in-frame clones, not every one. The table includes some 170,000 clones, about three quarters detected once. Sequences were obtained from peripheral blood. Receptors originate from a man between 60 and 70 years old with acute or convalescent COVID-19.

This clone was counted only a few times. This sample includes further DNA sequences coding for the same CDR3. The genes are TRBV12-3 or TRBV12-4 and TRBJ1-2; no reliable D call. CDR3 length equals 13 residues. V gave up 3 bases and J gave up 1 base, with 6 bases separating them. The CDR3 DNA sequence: TGTGCCAGCAGTTTTTCTGTTAACTATGGCTACACCTTC. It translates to CASSFSVNYGYTF.

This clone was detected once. CDR3 residues: CASSRSGGFNYGYTF. DNA of the CDR3: TGTGCCAGCTCACGCTCGGGGGGTTTTAACTATGGCTACACCTTC. The chain is built from TRBV18 and TRBJ1-2, with D possibly TRBD1 on 5 matching bases. V dropped 4 bases and J dropped 1 base, with 13 bases sitting between them. CDR3 length equals 15 residues. Per germline, CDR1 KGHSH and CDR2 LQKENI.

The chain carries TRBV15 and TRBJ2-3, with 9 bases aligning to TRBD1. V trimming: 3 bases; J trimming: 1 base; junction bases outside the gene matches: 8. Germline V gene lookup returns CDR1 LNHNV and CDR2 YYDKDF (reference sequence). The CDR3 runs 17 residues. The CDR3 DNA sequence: TGTGCCACCAGCAGGATAACAGGGGGCGCCGGCACAGATACGCAGTATTTT. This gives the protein CATSRITGGAGTDTQYF.

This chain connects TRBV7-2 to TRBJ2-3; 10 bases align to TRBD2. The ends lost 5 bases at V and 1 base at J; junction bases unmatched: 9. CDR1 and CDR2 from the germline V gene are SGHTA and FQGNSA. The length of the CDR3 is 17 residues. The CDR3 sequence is CASSARSGGRGTDTQYF. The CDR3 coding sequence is TGTGCCAGCAGCGCGCGTAGCGGGGGGCGGGGCACAGATACGCAGTATTTT.

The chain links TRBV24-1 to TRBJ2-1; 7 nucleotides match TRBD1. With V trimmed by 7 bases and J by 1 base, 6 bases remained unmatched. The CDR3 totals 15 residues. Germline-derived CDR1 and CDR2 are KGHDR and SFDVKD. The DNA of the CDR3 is TGTGCCACCAGGGACCGGGACAGTTCCTACAATGAGCAGTTCTTC. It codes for CATRDRDSSYNEQFF.

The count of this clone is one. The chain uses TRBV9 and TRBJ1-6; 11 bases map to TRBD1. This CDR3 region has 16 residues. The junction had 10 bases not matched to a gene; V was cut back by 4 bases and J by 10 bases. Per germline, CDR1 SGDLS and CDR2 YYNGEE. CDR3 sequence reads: CASSPHWTGGESPLHF. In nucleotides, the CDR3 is TGTGCCAGCAGCCCGCACTGGACAGGGGGCGAATCACCCCTCCACTTT.

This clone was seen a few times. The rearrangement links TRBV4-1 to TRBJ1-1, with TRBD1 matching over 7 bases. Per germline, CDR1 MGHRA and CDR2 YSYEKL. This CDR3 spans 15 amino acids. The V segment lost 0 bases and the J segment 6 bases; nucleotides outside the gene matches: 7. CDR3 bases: TGCGCCAGCAGCCAAGATCATAAGGGGGCCGCTGAAGCTTTCTTT. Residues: CASSQDHKGAAEAFF.

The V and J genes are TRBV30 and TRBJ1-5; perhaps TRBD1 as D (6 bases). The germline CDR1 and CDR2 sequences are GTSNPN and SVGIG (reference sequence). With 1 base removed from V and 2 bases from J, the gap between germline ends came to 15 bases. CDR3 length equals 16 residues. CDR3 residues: CAWSGGRGAGNQPQHF. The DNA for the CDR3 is TGTGCCTGGAGTGGGGGACGGGGGGCGGGCAATCAGCCCCAGCATTTT.